This record concerns one T cell receptor (beta chain) sequence. Its cognate antigen has yet to be identified. This is a murine receptor, so its gene nomenclature and germline sequences are mouse based. The data derive from a study of tissue T cells after allogeneic stem cell transplantation (dated by TCRdb to 2021 to 2024). About the study as a whole: TCR beta repertoires were profiled across many tissues obtained from research autopsies of patients with and without GVHD, as well as in mouse models of GVHD. The human arm was a prospective observational study without blinding or randomization.

What the study reported, not specific to this receptor: The study did not establish which tissue TCRs were alloreactive or antigen-specific, and some clones may have been host cells that persisted. In both patients and mice, T cells from blood and spleen covered only a limited part of the TCR repertoire found in tissues. Within patients, how anatomically similar tissues were was a major factor shaping TCR repertoire composition, regardless of disease or transplant status. A small and clinically heterogeneous patient cohort was studied, and sampling depth was acknowledged as a limitation. Only a few T cell clones appeared in more than one patient, yet motif-based clustering showed tissue-specific repertoire signatures that were shared between patients.

Sample time point, as interpreted from the label and publication: mouse harvest day 7 after allogeneic transplant. Mouse grafts consisting of 10^7 T-cell-depleted bone marrow cells combined with 10^6 splenic CD5+ T cells were administered by tail vein injection. Mouse GVHD was modeled in a major MHC-mismatch B6 (H2b) into BALB/c (H2d) model, with tissues profiled at day 7 or 14. On day 7 or 14 post-transplant, mouse tissues and retro-orbital blood were harvested with separate sterile tools for each animal, and livers were flushed beforehand. Before genomic DNA isolation with the DNeasy Blood & Tissue Kit, mouse tissues were minced with razor blades in buffered saline. The receptor library was made with the immunoSEQ multiplex PCR assay. TCRbeta CDR3 sequencing was performed at survey depth by Adaptive Biotechnologies, and CDR3 sequences, V/J genes, productive frequency and template counts were reported. TCR beta CDR3 regions were amplified from genomic DNA instead of RNA. For the original study's pipeline: Jensen-Shannon divergence was used to quantify pairwise repertoire overlap between tissues, with a value of 1 indicating complete divergence and a value of 0 indicating identical repertoires. Tissues were grouped by single-linkage agglomerative hierarchical clustering of pairwise JSD values, and the clustering results were shown as dendrograms. GLIPH2 was applied to all patient samples using simulation_depth 1000, kmer_min_depth 3, and cdr3_length_cutoff 8, and only groups with more than two unique CDR3s were retained. A standardized tissue-overlap score was calculated by extrapolating Jaccard GLIPH-group overlap across patients to a standard repertoire size of 1000 clones. Associations of diversity with clinical or experimental variables used linear mixed-effect models with tissue fixed effects and individual random effects. This immuneACCESS table, as held by TCRdb, lists in-frame sequences with V and J called but not all clones. Of the missing ones, under half trace to an unresolved V gene in checked studies; the others have no known cause. V, J and clone size were drawn from that table, and D and trimming were deduced from the DNA. Within this sample are roughly 4,000 clones, with approximately 46% of them counted one time only. The ten biggest clones cover 6.3% of the sample.

What was sequenced was gut tissue. The clonotype comes from a female BALB/c mouse given C57BL/6 T cells with graft-versus-host disease after an allogeneic hematopoietic cell transplant.

The CDR3 sequence is CASSQDGGGRTGQLYF. Partial CDR3 DNA: TGTGCCAGCAGCCAAGATGGGGGGGGGCGTACCGGGCAGCTCTAC. The rearranged segments are TRBV2 and TRBJ2-2; 8 of the junction bases match TRBD2. Read coverage stops 1 residue before the CDR3 terminus; the germline J gene supplies the remainder. The CDR3 contains 16 residues, cysteine and phenylalanine counted. The DNA covers only part of the CDR3, 45 bases in frame from base 1. Based on the germline V gene, the CDR1 and CDR2 sequences are LGHNA and YSYQKL. V is cut back by 0 bases and J by 5 bases, with 5 bases in the junction unmatched.